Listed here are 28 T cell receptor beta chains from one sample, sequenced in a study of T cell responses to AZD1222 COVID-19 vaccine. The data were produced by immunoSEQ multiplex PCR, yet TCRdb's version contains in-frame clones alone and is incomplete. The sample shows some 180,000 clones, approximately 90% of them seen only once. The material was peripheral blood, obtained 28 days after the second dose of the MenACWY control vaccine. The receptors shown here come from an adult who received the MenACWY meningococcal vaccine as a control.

CDR3 in DNA: TGTGCCAGCAGCTTTAGCGGGCCAGGGAGCAATCAGCCCCAGCATTTT. This codes for CASSFSGPGSNQPQHF. This rearrangement joins TRBV7-2 to TRBJ1-5, with D tentatively TRBD1 (5 bases). The CDR3 length is 16 residues. Germline V gene data show CDR1 as SGHTA and CDR2 as FQGNSA. The germline V and J ends were trimmed by 3 bases and 1 base, with 13 bases remaining between them.

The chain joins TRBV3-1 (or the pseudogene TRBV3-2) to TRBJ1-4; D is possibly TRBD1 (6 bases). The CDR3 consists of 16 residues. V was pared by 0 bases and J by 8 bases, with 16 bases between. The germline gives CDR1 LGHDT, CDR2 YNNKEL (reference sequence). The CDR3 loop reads CASSQETGWALEKLFF. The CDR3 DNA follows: TGTGCCAGCAGCCAAGAAACAGGGTGGGCTCTCGAAAAACTGTTTTTT.

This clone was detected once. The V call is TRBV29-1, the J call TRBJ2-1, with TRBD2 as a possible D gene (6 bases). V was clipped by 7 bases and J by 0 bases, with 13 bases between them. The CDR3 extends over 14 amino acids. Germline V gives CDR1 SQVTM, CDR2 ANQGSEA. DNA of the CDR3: TGCAGCGCCCACGACGGGAGCTCCTACAATGAGCAGTTCTTC. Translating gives CSAHDGSSYNEQFF.

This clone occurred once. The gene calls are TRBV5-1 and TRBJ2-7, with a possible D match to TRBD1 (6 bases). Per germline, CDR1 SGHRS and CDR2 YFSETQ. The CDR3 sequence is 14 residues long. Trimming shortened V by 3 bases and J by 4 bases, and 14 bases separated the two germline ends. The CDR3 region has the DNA TGCGCCAGCAGCTCGGACAGTGCCGCGTACGAGCAGTACTTC. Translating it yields CASSSDSAAYEQYF. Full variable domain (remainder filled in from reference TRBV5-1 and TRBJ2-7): KAGVTQTPRYLIKTRGQQVTLSCSPISGHRSVSWYQQTPGQGLQFLFEYFSETQRNKGNFPGRFSGRQFSNSRSEMNVSTLELGDSALYLCASSSDSAAYEQYFGPGTRLTVT.

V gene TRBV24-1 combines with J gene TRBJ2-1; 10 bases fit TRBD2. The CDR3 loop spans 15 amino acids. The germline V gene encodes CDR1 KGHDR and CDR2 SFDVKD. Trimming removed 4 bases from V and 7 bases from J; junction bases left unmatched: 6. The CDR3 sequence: CATSDWTSGHNEQFF. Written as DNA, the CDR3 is TGTGCCACCAGTGACTGGACTAGCGGACATAATGAGCAGTTCTTC.

CDR3: CSVEGTGTYEQYF. CDR3 nucleotide sequence: TGCAGCGTTGAAGGGACGGGAACCTACGAGCAGTACTTC. The gene calls are TRBV29-1 and TRBJ2-7, with a weak D call TRBD2 (5 bases). The V end lost 1 base, the J end lost 2 bases, and 9 bases lay between the germline ends. The CDR3 covers 13 residues. CDR1 is SQVTM and CDR2 is ANQGSEA in the germline V gene.

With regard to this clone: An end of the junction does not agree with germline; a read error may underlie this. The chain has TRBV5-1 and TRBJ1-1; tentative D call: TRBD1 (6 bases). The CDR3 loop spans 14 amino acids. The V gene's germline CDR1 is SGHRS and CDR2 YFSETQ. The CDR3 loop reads CARSGGGRLTEAFF. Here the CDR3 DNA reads TGCGCCCGCAGCGGGGGGGGCCGGCTCACTGAAGCTTTCTTT. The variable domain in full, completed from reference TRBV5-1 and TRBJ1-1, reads KAGVTQTPRYLIKTRGQQVTLSCSPISGHRSVSWYQQTPGQGLQFLFEYFSETQRNKGNFPGRFSGRQFSNSRSEMNVSTLELGDSALYLCARSGGGRLTEAFFGQGTRLTVV.

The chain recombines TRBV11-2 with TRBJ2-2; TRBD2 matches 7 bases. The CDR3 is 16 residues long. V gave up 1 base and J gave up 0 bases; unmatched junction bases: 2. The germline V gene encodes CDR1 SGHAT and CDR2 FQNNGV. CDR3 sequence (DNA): TGTGCCAGCAGCTTAGCAGCGGGAACGAACACCGGGGAGCTGTTTTTT. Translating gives CASSLAAGTNTGELFF.

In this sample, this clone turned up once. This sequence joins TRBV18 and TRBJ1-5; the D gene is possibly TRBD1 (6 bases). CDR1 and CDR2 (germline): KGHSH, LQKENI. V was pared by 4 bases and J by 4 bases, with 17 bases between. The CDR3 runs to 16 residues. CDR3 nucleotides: TGTGCCAGCTCACTAACACCACCGGGACAAAATCAGCCCCAGCATTTT. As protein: CASSLTPPGQNQPQHF.

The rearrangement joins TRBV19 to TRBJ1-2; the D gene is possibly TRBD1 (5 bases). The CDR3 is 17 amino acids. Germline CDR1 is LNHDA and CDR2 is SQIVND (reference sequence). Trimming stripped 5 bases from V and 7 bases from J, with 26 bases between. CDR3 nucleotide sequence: TGTGCCAGTAGTCGCCTCATAGGGGTCGTCGCCGGGGGTGGCTACACCTTC. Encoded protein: CASSRLIGVVAGGGYTF.

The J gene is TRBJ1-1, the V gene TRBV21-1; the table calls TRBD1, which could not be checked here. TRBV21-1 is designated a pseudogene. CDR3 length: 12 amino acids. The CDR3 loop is CASSKQGTEAFF. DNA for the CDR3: TGTGCCAGCAGCAAACAGGGAACTGAAGCTTTCTTT.

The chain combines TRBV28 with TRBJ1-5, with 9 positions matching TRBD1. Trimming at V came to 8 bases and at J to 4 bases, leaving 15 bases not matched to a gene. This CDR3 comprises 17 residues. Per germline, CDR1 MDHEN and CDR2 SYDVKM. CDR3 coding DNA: TGTGCCAGCGAGTGGTTGCCACAGGGGGCGCTGAATCAGCCCCAGCATTTT. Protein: CASEWLPQGALNQPQHF.

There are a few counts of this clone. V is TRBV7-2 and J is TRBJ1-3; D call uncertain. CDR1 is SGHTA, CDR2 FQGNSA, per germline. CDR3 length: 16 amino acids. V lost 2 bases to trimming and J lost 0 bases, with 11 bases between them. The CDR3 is CASSLFPRSSGNTIYF. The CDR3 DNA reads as TGTGCCAGCAGCTTATTCCCCAGGAGCTCTGGAAACACCATATATTTT.

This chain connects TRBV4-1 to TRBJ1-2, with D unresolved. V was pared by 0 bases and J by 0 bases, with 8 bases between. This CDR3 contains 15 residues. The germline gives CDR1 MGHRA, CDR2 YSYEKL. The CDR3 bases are TGCGCCAGCAGCCAAGATCTACAGACTAACTATGGCTACACCTTC. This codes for CASSQDLQTNYGYTF.

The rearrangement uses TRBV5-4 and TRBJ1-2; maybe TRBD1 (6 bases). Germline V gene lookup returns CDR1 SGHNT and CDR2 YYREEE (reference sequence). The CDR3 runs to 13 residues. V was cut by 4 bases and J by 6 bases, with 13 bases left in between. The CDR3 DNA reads TGTGCCAGCAGCCTACAGGGCGGGGATGGCTACACCTTC. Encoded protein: CASSLQGGDGYTF.

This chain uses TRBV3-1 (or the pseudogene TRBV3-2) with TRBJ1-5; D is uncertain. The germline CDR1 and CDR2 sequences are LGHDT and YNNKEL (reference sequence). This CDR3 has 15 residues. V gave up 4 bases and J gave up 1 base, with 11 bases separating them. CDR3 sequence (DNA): TGTGCCAGCAGCCCCGACGGGTCGAGCAATCAGCCCCAGCATTTT. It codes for CASSPDGSSNQPQHF.

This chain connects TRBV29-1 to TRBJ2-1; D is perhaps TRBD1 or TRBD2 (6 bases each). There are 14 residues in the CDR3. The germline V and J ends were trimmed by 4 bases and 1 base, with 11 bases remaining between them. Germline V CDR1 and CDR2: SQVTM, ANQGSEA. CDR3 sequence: CSVVGGTSYNEQFF. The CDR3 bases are TGCAGCGTTGTCGGCGGGACATCCTACAATGAGCAGTTCTTC.

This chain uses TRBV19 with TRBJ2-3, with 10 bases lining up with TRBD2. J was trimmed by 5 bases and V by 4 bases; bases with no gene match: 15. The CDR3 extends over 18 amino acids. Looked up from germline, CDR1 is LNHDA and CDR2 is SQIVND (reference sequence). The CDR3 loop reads CASSTPGSASGRKDTQYF. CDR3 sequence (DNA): TGTGCCAGTAGTACTCCGGGGTCGGCTAGCGGGAGAAAAGATACGCAGTATTTT.

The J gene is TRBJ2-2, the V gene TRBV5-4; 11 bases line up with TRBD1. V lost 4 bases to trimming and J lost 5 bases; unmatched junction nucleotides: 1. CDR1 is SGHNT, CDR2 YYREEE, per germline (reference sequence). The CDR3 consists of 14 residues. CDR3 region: CASSRDRGTGELFF. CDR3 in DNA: TGTGCCAGCAGCAGGGACAGGGGGACCGGGGAGCTGTTTTTT. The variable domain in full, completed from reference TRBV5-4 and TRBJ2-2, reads ETGVTQSPTHLIKTRGQQVTLRCSSQSGHNTVSWYQQALGQGPQFIFQYYREEENGRGNFPPRFSGLQFPNYSSELNVNALELDDSALYLCASSRDRGTGELFFGEGSRLTVL.

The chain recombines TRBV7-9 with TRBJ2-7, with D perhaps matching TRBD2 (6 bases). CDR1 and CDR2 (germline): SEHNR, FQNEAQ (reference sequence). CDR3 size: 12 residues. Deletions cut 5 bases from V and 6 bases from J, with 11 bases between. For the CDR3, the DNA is TGTGCCAGCAGCCCCGGGAGTCCCGAGCAGTACTTC. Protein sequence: CASSPGSPEQYF. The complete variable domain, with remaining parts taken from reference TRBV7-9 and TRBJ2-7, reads DTGVSQNPRHKITKRGQNVTFRCDPISEHNRLYWYRQTLGQGPEFLTYFQNEAQLEKSRLLSDRFSAERPKGSFSTLEIQRTEQGDSAMYLCASSPGSPEQYFGPGTRLTVT.

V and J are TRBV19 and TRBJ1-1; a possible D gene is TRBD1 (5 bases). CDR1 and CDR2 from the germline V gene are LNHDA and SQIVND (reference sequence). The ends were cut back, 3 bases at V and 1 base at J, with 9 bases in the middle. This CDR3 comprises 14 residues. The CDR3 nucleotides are TGTGCCAGTAGTATTCCCGGGGGGAACACTGAAGCTTTCTTT. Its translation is CASSIPGGNTEAFF.

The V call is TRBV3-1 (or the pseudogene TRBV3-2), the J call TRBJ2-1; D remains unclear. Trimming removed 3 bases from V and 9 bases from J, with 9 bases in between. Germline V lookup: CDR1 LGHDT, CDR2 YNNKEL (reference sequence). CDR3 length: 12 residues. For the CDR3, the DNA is TGTGCCAGCAGCCATTCGACCGGTGAGCAGTTCTTC. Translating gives CASSHSTGEQFF.

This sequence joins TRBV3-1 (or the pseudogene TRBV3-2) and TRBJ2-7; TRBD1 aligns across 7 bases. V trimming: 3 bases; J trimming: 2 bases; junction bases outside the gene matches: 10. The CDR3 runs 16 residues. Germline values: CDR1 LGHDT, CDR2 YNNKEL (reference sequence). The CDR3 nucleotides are TGTGCCAGCAGCCAGGATCCCGGGACAGCGGCCTACGAGCAGTACTTC. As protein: CASSQDPGTAAYEQYF.

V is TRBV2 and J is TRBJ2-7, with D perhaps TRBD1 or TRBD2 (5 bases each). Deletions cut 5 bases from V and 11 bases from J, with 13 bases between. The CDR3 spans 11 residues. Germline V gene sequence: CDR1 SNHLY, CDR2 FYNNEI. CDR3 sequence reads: CASSLGEGEYF. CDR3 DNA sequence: TGTGCCAGCAGTCTGGGGGAAGGGGAGTACTTC.

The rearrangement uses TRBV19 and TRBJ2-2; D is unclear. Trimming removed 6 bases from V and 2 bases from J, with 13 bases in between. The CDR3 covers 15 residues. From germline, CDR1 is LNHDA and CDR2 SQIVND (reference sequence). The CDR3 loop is CASRVVRANTGELFF. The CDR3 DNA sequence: TGTGCCAGTAGAGTAGTAAGGGCCAACACCGGGGAGCTGTTTTTT.

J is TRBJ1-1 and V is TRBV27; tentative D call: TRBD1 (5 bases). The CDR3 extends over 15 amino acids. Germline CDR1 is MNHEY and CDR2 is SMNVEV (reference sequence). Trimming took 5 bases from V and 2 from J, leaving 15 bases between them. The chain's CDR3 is CASSPRQFPNTEAFF. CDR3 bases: TGTGCCAGCAGTCCCCGACAGTTCCCTAACACTGAAGCTTTCTTT.

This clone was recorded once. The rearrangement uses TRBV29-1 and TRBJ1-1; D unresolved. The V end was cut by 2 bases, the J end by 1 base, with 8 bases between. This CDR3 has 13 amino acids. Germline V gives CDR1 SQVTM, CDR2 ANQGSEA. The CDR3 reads CSVEPDPNTEAFF. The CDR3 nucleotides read TGCAGCGTTGAACCAGACCCGAACACTGAAGCTTTCTTT.

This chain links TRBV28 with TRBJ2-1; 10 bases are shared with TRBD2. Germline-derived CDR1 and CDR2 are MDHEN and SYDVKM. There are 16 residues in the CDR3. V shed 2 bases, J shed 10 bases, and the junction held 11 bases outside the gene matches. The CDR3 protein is CASSLSTSGVSWEQFF. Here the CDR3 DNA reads TGTGCCAGCAGTTTAAGTACTAGCGGGGTTTCGTGGGAGCAGTTCTTC.